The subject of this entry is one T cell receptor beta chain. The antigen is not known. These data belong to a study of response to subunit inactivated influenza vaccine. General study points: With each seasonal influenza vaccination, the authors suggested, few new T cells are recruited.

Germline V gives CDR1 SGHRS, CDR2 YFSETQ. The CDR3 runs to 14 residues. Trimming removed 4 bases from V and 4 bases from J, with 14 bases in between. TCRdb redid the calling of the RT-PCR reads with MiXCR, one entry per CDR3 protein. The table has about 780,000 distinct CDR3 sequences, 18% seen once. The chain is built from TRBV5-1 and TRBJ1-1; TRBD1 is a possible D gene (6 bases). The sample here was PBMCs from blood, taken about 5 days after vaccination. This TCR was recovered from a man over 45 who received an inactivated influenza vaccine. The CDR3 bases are TGCGCCAGCAGCCCGGTTAGGGGGGGCACTGAAGCTTTCTTT. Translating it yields CASSPVRGGTEAFF. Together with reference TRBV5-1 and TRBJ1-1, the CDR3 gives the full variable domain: KAGVTQTPRYLIKTRGQQVTLSCSPISGHRSVSWYQQTPGQGLQFLFEYFSETQRNKGNFPGRFSGRQFSNSRSEMNVSTLELGDSALYLCASSPVRGGTEAFFGQGTRLTVV.